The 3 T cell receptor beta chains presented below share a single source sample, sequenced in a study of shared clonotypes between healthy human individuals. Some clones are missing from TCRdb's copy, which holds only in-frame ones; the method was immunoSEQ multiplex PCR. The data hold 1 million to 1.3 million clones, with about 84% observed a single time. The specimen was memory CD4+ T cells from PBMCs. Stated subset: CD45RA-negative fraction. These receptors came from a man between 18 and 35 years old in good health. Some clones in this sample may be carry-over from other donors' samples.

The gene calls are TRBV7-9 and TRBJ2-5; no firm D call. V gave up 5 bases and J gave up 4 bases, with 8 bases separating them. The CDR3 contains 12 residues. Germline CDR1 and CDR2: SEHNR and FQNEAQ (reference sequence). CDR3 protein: CASSPLSETQYF. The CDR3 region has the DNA TGTGCCAGCAGCCCTCTTTCAGAGACCCAGTACTTC.

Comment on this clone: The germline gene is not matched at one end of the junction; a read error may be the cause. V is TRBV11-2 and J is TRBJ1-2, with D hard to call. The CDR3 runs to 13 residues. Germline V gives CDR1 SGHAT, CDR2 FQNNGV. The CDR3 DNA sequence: TGTGCCAGCAGCGCGCAGCCTAACTATGGCTACATCTTC. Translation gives CASSAQPNYGYIF.

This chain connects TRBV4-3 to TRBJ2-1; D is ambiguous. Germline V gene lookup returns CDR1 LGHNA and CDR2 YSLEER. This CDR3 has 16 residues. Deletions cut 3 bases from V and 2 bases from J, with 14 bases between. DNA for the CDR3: TGCGCCAGCAGCCAGGCCCAAGGCCGGGCCTACAATGAGCAGTTCTTC. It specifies CASSQAQGRAYNEQFF.